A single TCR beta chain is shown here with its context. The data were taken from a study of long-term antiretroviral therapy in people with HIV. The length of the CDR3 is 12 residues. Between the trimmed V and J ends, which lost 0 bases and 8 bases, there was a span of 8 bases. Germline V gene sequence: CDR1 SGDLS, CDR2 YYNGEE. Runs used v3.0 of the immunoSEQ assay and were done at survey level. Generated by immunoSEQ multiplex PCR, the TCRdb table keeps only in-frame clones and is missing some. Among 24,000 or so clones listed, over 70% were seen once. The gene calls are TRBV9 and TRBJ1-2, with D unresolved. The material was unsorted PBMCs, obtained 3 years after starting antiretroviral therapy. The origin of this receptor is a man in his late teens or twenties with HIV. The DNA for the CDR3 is TGTGCCAGCAGCGTAGGGGCGGGAGGCTACACCTTC. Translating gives CASSVGAGGYTF.